These 2 T cell receptor beta chains share one sample of origin, sequenced in a study of T cells in localized non-small cell lung cancer. Using immunoSEQ multiplex PCR, the repertoire was profiled, and TCRdb retains in-frame clones only, with some absent. The sample holds more than 45,000 clones, roughly 77% seen once. The source material was peripheral blood, sampled before any cancer treatment. These receptors all come from a man between 40 and 75 years old with stage I squamous cell lung carcinoma.

CDR3 nucleotide sequence: TGTGCCAGCAATCGGTACGACCTCGGGAATCAGCCCCAGCATTTT. This codes for CASNRYDLGNQPQHF. The rearrangement uses TRBV28 and TRBJ1-5; D uncertain. Germline CDR1 and CDR2: MDHEN and SYDVKM. The CDR3 covers 15 residues. V was cut by 7 bases and J by 4 bases, with 17 bases left in between.

Only a few counts were recorded for this clone. The gene calls are TRBV14 and TRBJ2-7; the match to TRBD1 covers 9 bases. CDR1 and CDR2 (germline): SGHDN, FVKESK. The CDR3 length is 16 residues. V dropped 2 bases and J dropped 4; count of bases not matched to a gene: 9. The CDR3 is CASSQLGGQGGYEQYF. The DNA of the CDR3 is TGTGCCAGCAGCCAATTAGGGGGACAGGGAGGTTACGAGCAGTACTTC.